Detailed here is one T cell receptor (beta chain). The antigen is not known. The CDR3 loop spans 15 amino acids. Germline trimming cut 4 bases from V and 8 bases from J; bases unmatched to any gene: 7. The germline V gene has CDR1 MNHEY and CDR2 SVGAGI. These data are taken from a study of T cell repertoires in aging, cancer and after chemotherapy. Overall study: About 9 million TCR reads made up the full dataset.

Study-wide points: Compared with age-matched healthy donors, untreated hematological or solid cancer patients showed higher blood TCR clonality.

Multiplex touch-down PCR with TRB-A/B primers amplified rearranged V-D-J TRB sequences. Via MiXCR, TCRdb re-called the multiplex PCR reads, giving one row per CDR3 protein. The repertoire holds more than 15,000 distinct CDR3 sequences, with over 45% as singletons. Amplification of TCR beta used genomic DNA extracted from peripheral blood. The chain combines TRBV6-5 with TRBJ1-6; 8 positions agree with TRBD1. Sequencing used blood. This sequence originates from a human donor in good health. The CDR3 DNA reads TGTGCCAGCAGTTCGCTGGACAGGGTTGATTCACCCCTCCACTTT. Protein product: CASSSLDRVDSPLHF.